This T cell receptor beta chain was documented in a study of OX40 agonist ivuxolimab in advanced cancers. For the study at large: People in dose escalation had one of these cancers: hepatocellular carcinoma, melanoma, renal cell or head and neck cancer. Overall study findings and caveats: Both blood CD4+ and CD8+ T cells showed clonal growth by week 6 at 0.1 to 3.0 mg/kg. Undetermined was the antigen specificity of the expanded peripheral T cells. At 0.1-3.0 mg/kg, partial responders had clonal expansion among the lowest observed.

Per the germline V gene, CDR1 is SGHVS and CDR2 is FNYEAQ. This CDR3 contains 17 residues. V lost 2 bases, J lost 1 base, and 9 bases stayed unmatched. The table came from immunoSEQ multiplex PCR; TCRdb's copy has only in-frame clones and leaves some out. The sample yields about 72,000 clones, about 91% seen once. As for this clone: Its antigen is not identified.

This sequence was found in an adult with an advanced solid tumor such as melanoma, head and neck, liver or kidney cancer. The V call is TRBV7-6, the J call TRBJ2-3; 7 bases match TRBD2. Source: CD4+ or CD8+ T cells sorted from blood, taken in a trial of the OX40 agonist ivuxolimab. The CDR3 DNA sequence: TGTGCCAGCAGCTTATTGGGGAGGGCTTTCGGCACAGATACGCAGTATTTT. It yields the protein CASSLLGRAFGTDTQYF.